This T cell receptor beta chain was obtained from a study of blood T cell repertoires in COVID-19. The data were produced by immunoSEQ multiplex PCR, yet TCRdb's version contains in-frame clones alone and is incomplete. The sample lists fewer than 150,000 clones; 86% were seen once. The germline gives CDR1 KGHDR, CDR2 SFDVKD. The CDR3 runs 15 residues. The V and J ends lost 4 bases and 4 bases, in that order; junction bases with no gene match: 4. The chain has TRBV24-1 and TRBJ1-5; the match to TRBD1 covers 9 bases. The sequence derives from a woman between 50 and 59 years old who had recovered from COVID-19. The sequencing sample was made of peripheral blood. CDR3 sequence: CATSDSGTGNQPQHF. CDR3 bases: TGTGCCACCAGTGACTCCGGGACAGGGAATCAGCCCCAGCATTTT.